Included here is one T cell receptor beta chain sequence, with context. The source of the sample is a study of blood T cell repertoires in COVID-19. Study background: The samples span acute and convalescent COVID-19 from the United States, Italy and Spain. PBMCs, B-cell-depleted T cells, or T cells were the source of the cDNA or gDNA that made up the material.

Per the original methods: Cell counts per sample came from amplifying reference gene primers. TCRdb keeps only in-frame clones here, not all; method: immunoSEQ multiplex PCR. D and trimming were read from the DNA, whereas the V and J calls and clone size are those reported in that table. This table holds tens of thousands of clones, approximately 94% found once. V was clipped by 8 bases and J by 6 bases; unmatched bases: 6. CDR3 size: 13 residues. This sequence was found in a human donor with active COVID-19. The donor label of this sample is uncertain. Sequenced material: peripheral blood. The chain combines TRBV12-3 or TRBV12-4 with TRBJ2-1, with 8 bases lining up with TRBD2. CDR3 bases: TGTGCCAGCCGGACTAGCAGGCGCAATGAGCAGTTCTTC. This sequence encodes CASRTSRRNEQFF.